This T cell receptor (beta chain) was documented in a study of shared clonotypes between healthy human individuals. Findings and limits, study-wide: Approximately 4.9% of naive CD4 clonotypes were shared across a handful of donors. Only blood underwent sampling, and tissue repertoires likely differ.

Recent vaccinations or acute infections were absent in the healthy HIV-negative adult donors. Among the donors, all were Caucasian adults who lived in Nashville, Tennessee. The ends were cut back, 3 bases at V and 8 bases at J, with 14 bases in the middle. Looked up from germline, CDR1 is WNHNN and CDR2 is SYGVQD (reference sequence). The CDR3 is 14 amino acids. Using immunoSEQ multiplex PCR, the repertoire was profiled, and TCRdb retains in-frame clones only, with some absent. The sample has under 550,000 clones, 90% to 96% seen once; the top ten hold about 0.064%. Remarks on this clone: Its target is unknown.

This chain joins TRBV10-1 and TRBJ2-1; a weak D match, TRBD2 (6 bases). This sequence was found in a woman under 40 in good health. The sequenced material came from naive CD4+ T cells sorted from blood. As to subset: CD45RA+ positively selected. CDR3: CASSDWTNGDEQFF. Written as DNA, the CDR3 is TGCGCCAGCAGTGACTGGACTAATGGAGATGAGCAGTTCTTC.